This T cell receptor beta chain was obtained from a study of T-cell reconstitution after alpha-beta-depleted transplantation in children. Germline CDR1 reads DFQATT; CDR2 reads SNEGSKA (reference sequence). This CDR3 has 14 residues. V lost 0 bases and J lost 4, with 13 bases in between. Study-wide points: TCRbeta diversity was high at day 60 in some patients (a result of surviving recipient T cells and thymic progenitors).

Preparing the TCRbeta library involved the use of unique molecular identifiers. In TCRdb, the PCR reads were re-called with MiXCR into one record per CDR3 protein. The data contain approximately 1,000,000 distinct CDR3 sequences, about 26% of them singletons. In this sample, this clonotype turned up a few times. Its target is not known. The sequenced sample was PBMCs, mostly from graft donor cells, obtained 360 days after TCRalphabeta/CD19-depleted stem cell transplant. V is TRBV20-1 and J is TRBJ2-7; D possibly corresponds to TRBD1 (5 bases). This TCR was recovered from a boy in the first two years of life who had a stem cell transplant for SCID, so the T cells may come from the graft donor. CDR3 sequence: CSARDRVNGYEQYF. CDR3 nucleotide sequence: TGCAGTGCTAGAGACAGGGTAAATGGGTACGAGCAGTACTTC.